This is a list of T cell receptor beta chains from one sample in a study of shared clonotypes between healthy human individuals. Libraries were prepared by immunoSEQ multiplex PCR; TCRdb keeps only in-frame clonotypes and omits some of them. The sample includes about 510,000 clones, about 75% of them seen just once. Sequenced material: PBMCs. These receptors were collected from a woman aged 40 to 50 in good health. Some clones in this sample may be carry-over from other donors' samples. Each CDR3 is given with its conserved first and last residue. Size is omitted from some rows. Given values are once, few, many or a class for expanded clones.

v_gene	abundance	CDR3aa
TRBV5-1	-	CASSLEASGRYEQFF
TRBV4-3	-	CASSQEPGHQNTGELFF
TRBV19	-	CASRNTGAQETQYF
TRBV5-1	-	CASSLGGGRGSYNEQFF
TRBV19	few	CASQRQINTEAFF
TRBV19	few	CASSITLGQGRQPQHF
TRBV5-6	-	CASNPRAGGPWVEQFF
TRBV2	-	CASRGPGDEQFF
TRBV18	-	CASSPAGTGELFF
TRBV2	-	CASSRGLAGPQETQYF
TRBV28	-	CASRGVTGSGYTF
TRBV11-2	-	CASSPYPGPQIEQFF
TRBV30	-	CAWSGQGASPLHF
TRBV5-1	few	CASSLTRPYEQYF
TRBV5-1	-	CASSLVMENTGELFF
TRBV19	-	CASSIFEGTNEQFF
TRBV6-6	once	CASSYSTRAEKNEQFF
TRBV6-4	-	CASSDHIAVLFYEQYF
TRBV11-2	-	CASSLDRVTGELFF
TRBV29-1	-	CSAGLARGETQYF
TRBV28	-	CASSFREAGRPQHF
TRBV6-4	few	CALYQAGGPHFVNEQFF
TRBV5-1	-	CASGRVKGDSDEQYF
TRBV6-1	-	CASIGTSAVYNEQFF
TRBV5-1	-	CASSRVGYEQYF
TRBV6-1	-	CASSGRDYYGYTF
TRBV19	-	CASSRSTGPHEQYF
TRBV7-2	once	CASSHPGQGVKNIQYF
TRBV28	-	CASSLTPRDLDTIYF
TRBV7-3	-	CASSRDVLGEQYF
TRBV7-2	-	CASSLTGSFSYEQYF
TRBV5-1	few	CASSLGVDPKVNEQFF
TRBV19	once	CASSISGKRETDTQYF
TRBV28	-	CASSPFEGGPYNEQFF
TRBV10-1	-	CASSEFVAGVTGELFF